This TCR beta chain was sequenced during a study of PD-L1 blockade in urothelial cancer. On the study more broadly: Patients previously received 0 to 3 chemotherapy regimens. Analyzed time points were 3 weeks (second dose) and 6 weeks after therapy began. There were a median of around 140,000 T cells in blood samples. Study-level points and caveats: Better survival was predicted by below-median pretreatment blood TCR clonality.

In the case of this clone: Antigen: not known.

Profiling relied on immunoSEQ multiplex PCR, and the TCRdb table lists in-frame clones only, not all of them. Here the sample spans 38,000 or so clones, over 70% being singletons. Material: PBMCs, obtained around atezolizumab (anti-PD-L1) treatment. This TCR was recovered from a man aged 55 to 69 with urothelial cancer.

The CDR3 DNA follows: TGTGCCAGCAGTCGAGACAGGGGGGGGATGAACACTGAAGCTTTCTTT. This encodes CASSRDRGGMNTEAFF. This chain joins TRBV27 and TRBJ1-1; 9 bases fit TRBD1. The germline gives CDR1 MNHEY, CDR2 SMNVEV (reference sequence). The CDR3 is 16 amino acids. V trimming: 5 bases; J trimming: 0 bases; junction bases outside the gene matches: 7.